This T cell receptor (beta chain) was sequenced for a study of cytotoxic CD8 clonotypes in ibrutinib-treated CLL (dated by TCRdb to the early 2020s). At the level of the whole study: In this cohort, over 14 patients were treatment-naive and about a dozen were relapsed/refractory, while around 18 had unmutated IGHV. Samples averaged roughly 280,000 productive templates and 80,000 to 100,000 productive rearrangements. Responses were partial in some 24 patients and complete in 2; after median around 65 months follow-up, about 15 stayed in remission and about twelve progressed. Longitudinal samples were available for about 30% of the roughly 86 trial participants. Every sample from remission and from progressive disease was obtained while the patients were still on ibrutinib. Cryopreserved peripheral blood mononuclear cells were obtained before treatment, at response, and at either sustained remission or disease progression. Response samples were taken after a median of approximately eleven months on treatment, ranging from roughly 6 to 36 months.

Study-wide conclusions, independent of this receptor: At ibrutinib response clonality went up, during sustained remission it held steady, and at progression it dropped back toward baseline. Baseline clonality exceeded that of age-matched healthy donors and correlated strongly with circulating CD8+ T-cell counts. Public clonotypes were rare and either shrank or stayed stable during treatment, and the rise in clonality at ibrutinib response reflected expansion of private clonotypes. Lymph node repertoires were not examined, and the timing of sampling was not matched between patients in sustained remission and those whose disease progressed.

CDR1 KGHSH and CDR2 LQKENI were looked up in the germline V gene. From its cysteine to its phenylalanine, the CDR3 spans 15 amino acids. The kept DNA is CDR3 alone, 45 bases in frame from the first base. Compared with germline, V lacks 3 bases and J lacks 2 bases; bases without a gene match: 5. On this clone: Its antigen is currently not known. Base qualities were left out, and no much larger clone turns up one base away.

On a MiSeq, deep resolution sequencing aimed for a depth between 1 in 1 million and 1 in 200,000 T cells, with each clonotype covered approximately 9.8x on average. TCR beta libraries were generated with the immunoSEQ hsTCRB Kit. The published analysis was carried out like this. Data were analyzed with ImmunoSEQ Data Assistant and ImmunoSEQ Analyzer, with V, D and J genes assigned per IMGT definitions. Clonality, which ranges from 0 to 1, was calculated by subtracting the normalized Shannon entropy of productive rearrangement frequencies from one. Only overrepresented clonotypes making up at least 0.05% of the repertoire of each patient were included in the public clonotype analysis. Thirteen repertoires from age-matched healthy donors, obtained from immuneACCESS, served as clonality controls. TCRdb provides this immuneACCESS table in a form limited to in-frame rearrangements. Some clones are lacking; in checked studies, under half of them reflect an unresolved V gene, and why the rest are absent is not known. The V and J calls and clone size come from that table; D and trimming were worked out from the DNA. The sample data list over 110,000 clones, and around 90% of these were observed just once. Together, the top ten hold approximately 11% of the sample.

What this sample's time point label stands for: eleven to twelve months on ibrutinib. For TCR beta library preparation, approximately 2 micrograms of genomic DNA were isolated from cryopreserved PBMCs. Longitudinal blood samples from CLL patients on ibrutinib monotherapy were analyzed using high-throughput TCR beta sequencing. The patients took part in an open-label, single-center phase 2 trial of ibrutinib monotherapy. The origin of this receptor is a human donor with chronic lymphocytic leukemia. The chain is made from TRBV18 and TRBJ2-3; the central 7 bases match TRBD1. This specimen was PBMCs, taken after 12 months of ibrutinib treatment. The DNA sequence is as follows: TGTGCCAGCTCACCTATGACAGGGAACACAGATACGCAGTATTTT. This sequence encodes CASSPMTGNTDTQYF.